Each of the 2 T cell receptor beta chains below was sequenced from the same sample in a study of T-cell reconstitution after alpha-beta-depleted transplantation in children (dated by TCRdb to the mid-2010s). To prepare the library, PCR was applied. Instrument used: Illumina HiSeq 2500. To normalize quantification of the TCRbeta repertoire, the TCR libraries were built with molecular barcoding that relied on unique molecular identifiers. TCRdb reworked the public reads: Q25 trimming with fastp, MiXCR clone assembly, productive beta chains retained. Each CDR3 protein gets just one entry, which takes the most common genes and DNA from the rows behind it. A total of around 800,000 distinct CDR3 sequences appear in this sample, roughly 15% of them only once. About 4.6% of the sample comes from the top ten. Taken with the paper, the label for treatment or condition translates to: allogeneic hematopoietic cell transplantation with graft depleted of TCRalphabeta T cells and CD19 B cells.

The sample consisted of PBMCs, mostly from graft donor cells, taken 360 days after TCRalphabeta/CD19-depleted stem cell transplant. These receptors were obtained from a male patient younger than 18 who had a stem cell transplant for acute lymphoblastic leukemia, so the T cells may come from the graft donor.

The chain carries TRBV12-3 or TRBV12-4 and TRBJ2-5, with D perhaps TRBD1 (6 bases). The ends were cut back, 5 bases at V and 4 bases at J, with 14 bases in the middle. The CDR3 contains 14 residues. CDR3: CASSTPGQLETQYF. In DNA, the CDR3 is TGTGCCAGCAGTACCCCTGGACAGTTAGAGACCCAGTACTTC.

The chain couples TRBV5-1 to TRBJ1-1; possibly TRBD1 for D (5 bases). This CDR3 is 16 amino acids long. Germline V gene data show CDR1 as SGHRS and CDR2 as YFSETQ. V was cut by 5 bases and J by 4 bases, with 21 bases left in between. In DNA, the CDR3 is TGCGCCAGCAGGCTCCGGGGTTCCAGTGGGGGCACTGAAGCTTTCTTT. It yields the protein CASRLRGSSGGTEAFF. Supplemented by reference TRBV5-1 and TRBJ1-1, the full variable domain reads KAGVTQTPRYLIKTRGQQVTLSCSPISGHRSVSWYQQTPGQGLQFLFEYFSETQRNKGNFPGRFSGRQFSNSRSEMNVSTLELGDSALYLCASRLRGSSGGTEAFFGQGTRLTVV.